This T cell receptor beta chain originates from a study of cytomegalovirus exposure and HLA in healthy donors. Germline V gene lookup returns CDR1 MNHNS and CDR2 SASEGT. The CDR3 covers 14 residues. Notes on this clone: The junction departs from germline at one end; a sequencing error may be responsible.

PCR was performed using 60 Vbeta and 13 Jbeta primers. Profiled with immunoSEQ multiplex PCR; TCRdb holds only in-frame clones, not every one. The table includes about 81,000 clones, around 90% detected once. Sequenced material: PBMCs. The rearrangement links TRBV6-1 to TRBJ2-7, with D uncertain. The origin of this receptor is a man aged 18 to 35 in good health and CMV-seronegative. In DNA, the CDR3 is TGTGCCAGCAGCGAAGGGCAGGTTACCTACGAGCAGTACTTC. Translated: CASSEGQVTYEQYF.